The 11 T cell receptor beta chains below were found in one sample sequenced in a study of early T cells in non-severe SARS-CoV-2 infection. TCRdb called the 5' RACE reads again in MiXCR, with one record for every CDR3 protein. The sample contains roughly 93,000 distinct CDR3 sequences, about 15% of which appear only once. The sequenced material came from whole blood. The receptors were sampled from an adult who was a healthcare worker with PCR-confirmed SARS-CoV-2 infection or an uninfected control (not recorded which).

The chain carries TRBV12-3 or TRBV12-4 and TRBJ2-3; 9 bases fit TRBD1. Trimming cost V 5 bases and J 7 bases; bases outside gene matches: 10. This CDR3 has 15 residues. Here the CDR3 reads CASSPPGQGTNTQYF. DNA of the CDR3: TGTGCCAGCAGTCCCCCGGGACAGGGCACGAATACGCAGTATTTT.

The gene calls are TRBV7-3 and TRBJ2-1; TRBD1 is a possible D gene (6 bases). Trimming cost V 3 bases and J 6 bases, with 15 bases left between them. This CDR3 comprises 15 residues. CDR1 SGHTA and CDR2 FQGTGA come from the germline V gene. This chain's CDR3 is CASSFRGRGGNEQFF. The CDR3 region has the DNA TGTGCCAGCAGCTTTAGGGGCAGGGGTGGCAATGAGCAGTTCTTC. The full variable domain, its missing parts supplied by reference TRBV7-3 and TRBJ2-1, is GAGVSQTPSNKVTEKGKYVELRCDPISGHTALYWYRQSLGQGPEFLIYFQGTGAADDSGLPNDRFFAVRPEGSVSTLKIQRTERGDSAVYLCASSFRGRGGNEQFFGPGTRLTVL.

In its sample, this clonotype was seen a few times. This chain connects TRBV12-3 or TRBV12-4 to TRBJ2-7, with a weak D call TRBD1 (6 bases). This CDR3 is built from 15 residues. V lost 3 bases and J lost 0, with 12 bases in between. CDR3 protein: CASSFATGSSYEQYV. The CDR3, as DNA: TGTGCCAGCAGTTTTGCCACAGGGTCCTCCTACGAGCAGTACGTC.

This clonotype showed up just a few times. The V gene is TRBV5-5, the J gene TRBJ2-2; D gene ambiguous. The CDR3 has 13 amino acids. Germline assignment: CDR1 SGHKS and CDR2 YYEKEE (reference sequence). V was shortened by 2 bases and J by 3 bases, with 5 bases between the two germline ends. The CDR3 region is CASSLWDTGELFF. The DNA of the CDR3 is TGTGCCAGCAGCTTATGGGACACCGGGGAGCTGTTTTTT.

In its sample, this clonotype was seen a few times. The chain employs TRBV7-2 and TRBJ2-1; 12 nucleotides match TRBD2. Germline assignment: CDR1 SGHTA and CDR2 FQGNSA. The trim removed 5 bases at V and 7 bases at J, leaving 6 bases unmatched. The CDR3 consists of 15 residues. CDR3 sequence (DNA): TGTGCCAGCAGCCCCAGACTAGCGGGGGATAATGAGCAGTTCTTC. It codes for CASSPRLAGDNEQFF.

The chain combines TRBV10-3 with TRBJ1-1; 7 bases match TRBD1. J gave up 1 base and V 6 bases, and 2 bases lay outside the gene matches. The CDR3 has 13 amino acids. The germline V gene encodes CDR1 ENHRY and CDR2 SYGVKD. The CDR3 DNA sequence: TGTGCCATCAGGGGACAGAGGAACACTGAAGCTTTCTTT. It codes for CAIRGQRNTEAFF.

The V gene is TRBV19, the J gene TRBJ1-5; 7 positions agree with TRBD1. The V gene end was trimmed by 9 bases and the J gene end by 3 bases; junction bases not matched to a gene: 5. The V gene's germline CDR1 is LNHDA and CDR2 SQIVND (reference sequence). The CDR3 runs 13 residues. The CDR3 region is CASQGQFNQPQHF. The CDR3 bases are TGTGCCAGCCAGGGACAGTTCAATCAGCCCCAGCATTTT.

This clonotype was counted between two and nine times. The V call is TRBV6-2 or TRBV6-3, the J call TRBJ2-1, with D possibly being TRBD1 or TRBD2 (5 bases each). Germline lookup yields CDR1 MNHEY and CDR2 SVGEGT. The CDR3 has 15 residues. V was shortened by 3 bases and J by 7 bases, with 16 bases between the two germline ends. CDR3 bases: TGTGCCAGCAGTTATTTAAGGGGCCGGGATAATGAGCAGTTCTTC. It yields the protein CASSYLRGRDNEQFF.

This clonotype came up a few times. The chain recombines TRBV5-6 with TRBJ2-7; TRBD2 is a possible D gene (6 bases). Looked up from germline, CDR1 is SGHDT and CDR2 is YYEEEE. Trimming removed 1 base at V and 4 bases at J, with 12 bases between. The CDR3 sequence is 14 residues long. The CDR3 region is CASSLYPGRYEQYV. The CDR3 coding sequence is TGTGCCAGCAGCTTGTATCCGGGGAGGTACGAGCAGTACGTC.

The DNA of the CDR3 is TGCAGCGTGCCGGGTCTAGGCACCGGGGAGCTGTTTTTT. Translation: CSVPGLGTGELFF. The chain is built from TRBV29-1 and TRBJ2-2; D unclear. The CDR3 is made up of 13 amino acids. Germline values: CDR1 SQVTM, CDR2 ANQGSEA. With 6 bases removed from V and 4 bases from J, the gap between germline ends came to 12 bases.

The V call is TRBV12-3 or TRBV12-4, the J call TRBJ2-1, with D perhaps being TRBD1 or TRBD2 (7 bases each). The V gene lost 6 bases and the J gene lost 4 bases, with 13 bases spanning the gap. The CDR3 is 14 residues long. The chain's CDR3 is CASSPGGQYNEQFF. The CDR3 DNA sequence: TGTGCCAGCAGCCCGGGGGGACAGTACAATGAGCAGTTCTTC.